This TCR beta chain was observed in a study of blood T cell repertoires in COVID-19. Study information: Acute and convalescent COVID-19 specimens originated in the United States, Italy and Spain. The analysed material was cDNA or gDNA that came from T cells, B-cell-depleted T cells, or PBMCs.

Per the study methods: Quantification of nucleated cells was approximated via reference gene primer amplification. Sequenced by immunoSEQ multiplex PCR; TCRdb stores in-frame clones only, minus some. Clonal size and the V and J genes are those of that table, whereas D and trimming came from the DNA. The sample includes about 150,000 clones, 88% of them seen just once. Looked up from germline, CDR1 is GTSNPN and CDR2 is SVGIG (reference sequence). This CDR3 region has 13 residues. Unmatched junction bases numbered 5, after V lost 3 bases and J lost 7 bases. Sequenced material: peripheral blood. The chain is built from TRBV30 and TRBJ1-4, with 7 bases identical to TRBD1. The sequence came from a man aged 45-65 years who had recovered from COVID-19. The CDR3 DNA reads TGTGCCTGGAGCGTACAGGGGCGTGAAAAACTGTTTTTT. Amino acid sequence: CAWSVQGREKLFF.